The rows below give T cell receptor beta chains drawn from one sample of a study of blood T cell repertoires in COVID-19. Using immunoSEQ multiplex PCR, the repertoire was profiled, and TCRdb retains in-frame clones only, with some absent. The sample comprises some 130,000 clones, approximately 86% of which are singletons, and more than 9.5% rests with the top ten. The sample consisted of peripheral blood. These receptors were collected from a woman aged 65 to 85 with COVID-19, enrolled during active disease. Both conserved end residues are part of each CDR3. D genes are given only for firm matches. Expanded clones are given a class, and other clones once, few, many or no size at all.

V gene	clone size	J gene	D gene	CDR3 protein	CDR3 DNA
TRBV6-5	-	TRBJ1-5	TRBD1	CASRDLTGGGQPQHF	TGTGCCAGCAGGGACCTGACAGGGGGCGGTCAGCCCCAGCATTTT
TRBV30	-	TRBJ1-2	-	CAWSRYVARDGYTF	TGTGCCTGGAGTCGGTACGTAGCTAGAGATGGCTACACCTTC
TRBV4-1	-	TRBJ2-4	TRBD1	CASSQEAGTVKNIQYF	TGCGCCAGCAGCCAAGAAGCCGGGACAGTAAAAAACATTCAGTACTTC
TRBV9	-	TRBJ1-3	TRBD1	CASSVVPQGDSPGNTIYF	TGTGCCAGCAGCGTAGTACCGCAGGGGGACTCCCCTGGAAACACCATATATTTT
TRBV5-1	-	TRBJ1-6	TRBD1	CASSPRQGANSPLHF	TGCGCCAGCAGCCCTCGACAGGGGGCGAATTCACCCCTCCACTTT
TRBV7-6	once	TRBJ2-1	TRBD1	CASSLGGQGGKNEQFF	TGTGCCAGCAGCTTAGGGGGACAGGGCGGGAAAAATGAGCAGTTCTTC
TRBV5-6	-	TRBJ2-7	-	CASSFAYEQYF	TGTGCCAGCAGCTTCGCCTACGAGCAGTACTTC
TRBV5-6	-	TRBJ2-3	-	CASSLEQGWRTDTQYF	TGTGCCAGCAGCTTGGAACAGGGTTGGCGCACAGATACGCAGTATTTT
TRBV5-1	few	TRBJ2-7	-	CASSFGQQFHEQYF	TGCGCCAGCAGCTTTGGACAGCAATTTCACGAGCAGTACTTC
TRBV4-1	-	TRBJ1-5	-	CASSQVRTASNQPQHF	TGCGCCAGCAGCCAAGTTCGGACAGCTAGCAATCAGCCCCAGCATTTT
TRBV28	-	TRBJ2-3	-	CASSAGERGGTDTQYF	TGTGCCAGCAGCGCCGGGGAGCGAGGCGGCACAGATACGCAGTATTTT
TRBV5-5	-	TRBJ1-6	-	CASSLEGFANSPLHF	TGTGCCAGCAGCTTGGAGGGGTTCGCTAATTCACCCCTCCACTTT
TRBV19	once	TRBJ2-4	TRBD1	CASSTPGQGLAKNIQYF	TGTGCCAGTAGCACGCCGGGACAGGGACTAGCCAAAAACATTCAGTACTTC
TRBV3-1/TRBV3-2	-	TRBJ1-2	-	CASSQAQVLYGYTF	TGTGCCAGCAGCCAAGCCCAGGTCTTATATGGCTACACCTTC
TRBV30	-	TRBJ1-1	TRBD1	CAWKEAGGYTEAFF	TGTGCCTGGAAAGAGGCAGGGGGCTACACTGAAGCTTTCTTT
TRBV9	-	TRBJ1-6	TRBD1	CASSTPSGTGGSSYNSPLHF	TGTGCCAGCAGCACCCCCTCTGGGACAGGGGGTTCCTCCTATAATTCACCCCTCCACTTT
TRBV5-1	-	TRBJ2-7	-	CASSLEGRTGEQYF	TGCGCCAGCAGCTTGGAGGGCCGGACTGGGGAGCAGTACTTC
TRBV6-1	once	TRBJ1-5	-	CASSEALVGQPQHF	TGTGCCAGCAGTGAAGCGCTAGTCGGTCAGCCCCAGCATTTT
TRBV5-6	-	TRBJ2-7	TRBD1	CASSLIPPGQSYEQYF	TGTGCCAGCAGCTTAATCCCTCCGGGACAGTCCTACGAGCAGTACTTC
TRBV9	-	TRBJ1-4	TRBD1	CASSVESGTGDEKLFF	TGTGCCAGCAGCGTAGAGTCCGGGACAGGGGATGAAAAACTGTTTTTT
TRBV20-1	-	TRBJ2-7	-	CSAASGEEQYF	TGCAGTGCTGCTTCAGGGGAAGAGCAGTACTTC
TRBV5-1	-	TRBJ1-5	-	CARTKQGPRQPQHF	TGCGCCAGGACCAAACAGGGACCGAGACAGCCCCAGCATTTT
TRBV4-1	-	TRBJ1-1	TRBD1	CASSNDRGFGEAFF	TGCGCCAGCAGCAATGACAGGGGGTTCGGTGAAGCTTTCTTT
TRBV24-1	-	TRBJ2-7	TRBD1	CATSDHPWTGKYEQYF	TGTGCCACCAGTGATCACCCCTGGACAGGGAAATACGAGCAGTACTTC
TRBV7-8	few	TRBJ2-7	-	CASSAKYEQYF	TGTGCCAGCAGCGCTAAATACGAGCAGTACTTC
TRBV3-1/TRBV3-2	-	TRBJ2-7	TRBD1	CASSPGQTLYEQYF	TGTGCCAGCAGCCCGGGACAGACGCTCTACGAGCAGTACTTC
TRBV5-1	-	TRBJ1-5	-	CASSLEGVNNQPQHF	TGCGCCAGCAGCTTGGAGGGGGTAAATAATCAGCCCCAGCATTTT
TRBV27	-	TRBJ2-2	-	CASSSSRGPDFTGELFF	TGTGCCAGCAGCTCGTCACGAGGGCCCGATTTCACCGGGGAGCTGTTTTTT
TRBV3-1/TRBV3-2	-	TRBJ1-4	TRBD1	CASSPGQADEKLFF	TGTGCCAGCAGTCCGGGACAGGCTGATGAAAAACTGTTTTTT
TRBV2	-	TRBJ2-2	-	CASRTQGTGELFF	TGTGCCAGCAGGACTCAGGGGACCGGGGAGCTGTTTTTT
TRBV5-4	-	TRBJ2-1	-	CASSLDPGANEQFF	TGTGCCAGCAGCTTGGATCCAGGGGCGAATGAGCAGTTCTTC
TRBV6-5	-	TRBJ2-7	TRBD2	CASSYLPGGSYEQYF	TGTGCCAGCAGTTACTTACCGGGGGGATCCTACGAGCAGTACTTC
TRBV28	-	TRBJ2-5	TRBD2	CASHRGGTSWETQYF	TGTGCCAGCCACCGGGGGGGCACTAGCTGGGAGACCCAGTACTTC
TRBV1	-	TRBJ2-1	-	CTSSQVIPGLAGHNEQFF	TGCACCAGCAGCCAAGTAATTCCGGGACTAGCGGGCCACAATGAGCAGTTCTTC
TRBV29-1	-	TRBJ2-2	TRBD2	CSGRKGGSLTGELFF	TGCAGTGGTCGCAAGGGAGGGTCCCTCACCGGGGAGCTGTTTTTT
TRBV28	once	TRBJ1-2	TRBD1	CASSLLAGGAGNYGYTF	TGTGCCAGCAGTCTCCTCGCAGGGGGCGCGGGGAACTATGGCTACACCTTC
TRBV5-1	-	TRBJ1-1	-	CASSVTGNTEAFF	TGCGCCAGCAGCGTGACAGGGAACACTGAAGCTTTCTTT
TRBV6-6	few	TRBJ2-7	TRBD1	CASSSGTALYEQYF	TGTGCCAGCAGTTCCGGGACAGCCCTTTACGAGCAGTACTTC
TRBV18	-	TRBJ2-6	TRBD1	CASSQTGAIPGANVLTF	TGTGCCAGCTCACAGACAGGGGCGATTCCTGGGGCCAACGTCCTGACTTTC
TRBV2	-	TRBJ1-5	TRBD1	CASRAGQGNQPQHF	TGTGCCAGCAGGGCCGGACAGGGCAATCAGCCCCAGCATTTT
TRBV7-2	-	TRBJ2-2	TRBD2	CASSTTSGGLTGELFF	TGTGCCAGCAGCACAACTAGCGGGGGTCTCACCGGGGAGCTGTTTTTT
TRBV3-1/TRBV3-2	once	TRBJ1-6	-	CASSRFGDPNSPLHF	TGTGCCAGCAGCCGCTTTGGAGACCCAAATTCACCCCTCCACTTT
TRBV12-3/TRBV12-4	-	TRBJ1-3	-	CASRTGGNTIYF	TGTGCCAGCAGGACGGGAGGAAACACCATATATTTT
TRBV14	few	TRBJ1-1	TRBD1	CASSLRDRVNTEAFF	TGTGCCAGCAGCCTCAGGGACAGGGTGAACACTGAAGCTTTCTTT